This T cell receptor beta chain originates from a study of blood T cell repertoires in COVID-19. Background on the study: The United States, Italy and Spain supplied acute and convalescent COVID-19 samples.

CDR1 SGHNT and CDR2 YENEEA come from the germline V gene. This CDR3 is 13 amino acids long. V was shortened by 7 bases and J by 2 bases, with 10 bases between the two germline ends. Original analysis: How many nucleated cells were present was estimated from reference gene primer amplification. Sequencing was performed with immunoSEQ multiplex PCR; in TCRdb, only in-frame clones are kept and a portion is missing. V and J calls and clone size are copied from that table; D and trimming were computed from the DNA. This sample carries fewer than 65,000 clones, around 91% of them seen once, and the ten largest clones take about a sixth.

The receptor was isolated from a woman aged 55-69 years with COVID-19, enrolled during active disease. The chain has TRBV11-3 and TRBJ2-3; weak D call: TRBD2 (5 bases). The sample consisted of peripheral blood. CDR3 residues: CASNERNTDTQYF. CDR3 nucleotide sequence: TGTGCCAGCAATGAGCGGAACACAGATACGCAGTATTTT.